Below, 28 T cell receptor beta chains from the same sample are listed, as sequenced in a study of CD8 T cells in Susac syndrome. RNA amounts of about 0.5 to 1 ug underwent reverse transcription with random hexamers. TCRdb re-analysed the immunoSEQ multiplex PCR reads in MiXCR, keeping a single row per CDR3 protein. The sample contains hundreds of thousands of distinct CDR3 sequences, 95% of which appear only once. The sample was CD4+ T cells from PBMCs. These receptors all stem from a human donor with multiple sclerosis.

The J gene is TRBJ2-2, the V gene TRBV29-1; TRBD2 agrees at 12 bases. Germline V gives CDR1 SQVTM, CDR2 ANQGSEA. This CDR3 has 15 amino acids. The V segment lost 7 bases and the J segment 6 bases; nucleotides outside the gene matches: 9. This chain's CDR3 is CSAGASGRVAGELFF. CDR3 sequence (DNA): TGCAGCGCAGGGGCTAGCGGGAGGGTCGCCGGGGAGCTGTTTTTT.

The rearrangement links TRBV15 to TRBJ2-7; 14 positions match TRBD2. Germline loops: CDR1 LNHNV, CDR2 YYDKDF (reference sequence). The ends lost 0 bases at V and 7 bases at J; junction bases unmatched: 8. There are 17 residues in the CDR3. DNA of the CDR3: TGTGCCACCAGCAGAGAGACTAGCGGGAGGGCCAATTTGGAGCAGTACTTC. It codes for CATSRETSGRANLEQYF.

This CDR3 reads CSVLGSGTDTQYF. CDR3 nucleotide sequence: TGCAGCGTTCTCGGGAGTGGCACAGATACGCAGTATTTT. This sequence joins TRBV29-1 and TRBJ2-3; possible D gene TRBD2, 6 bases. The germline CDR1 and CDR2 sequences are SQVTM and ANQGSEA. This CDR3 has 13 residues. Trimming cost V 5 bases and J 1 base, with 10 bases left between them.

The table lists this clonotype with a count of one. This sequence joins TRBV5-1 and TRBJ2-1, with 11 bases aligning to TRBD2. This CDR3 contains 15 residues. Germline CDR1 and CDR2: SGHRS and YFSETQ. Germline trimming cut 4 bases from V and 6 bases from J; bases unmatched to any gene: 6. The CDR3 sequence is CASSRGLAETNEQFF. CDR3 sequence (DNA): TGCGCCAGCAGCAGGGGACTAGCGGAAACCAATGAGCAGTTCTTC.

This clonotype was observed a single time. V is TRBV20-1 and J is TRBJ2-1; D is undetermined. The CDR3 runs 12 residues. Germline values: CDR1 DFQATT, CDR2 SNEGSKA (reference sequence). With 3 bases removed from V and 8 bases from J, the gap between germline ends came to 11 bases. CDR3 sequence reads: CSASAPGDEQFF. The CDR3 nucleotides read TGCAGTGCTAGCGCCCCTGGGGATGAGCAGTTCTTC.

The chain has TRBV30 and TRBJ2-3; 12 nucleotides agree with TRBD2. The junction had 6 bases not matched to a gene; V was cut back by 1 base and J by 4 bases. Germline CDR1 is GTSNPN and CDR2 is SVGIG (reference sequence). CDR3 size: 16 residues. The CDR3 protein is CAWSDGLAGKADTQYF. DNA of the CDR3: TGTGCCTGGAGTGACGGACTAGCGGGAAAGGCAGATACGCAGTATTTT.

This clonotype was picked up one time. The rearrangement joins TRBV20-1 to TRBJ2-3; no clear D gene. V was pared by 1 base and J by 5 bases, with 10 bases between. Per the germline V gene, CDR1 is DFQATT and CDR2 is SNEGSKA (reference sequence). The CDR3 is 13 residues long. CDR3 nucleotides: TGCAGTGCTAGAGTGACCGGTGGAGATACGCAGTATTTT. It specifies CSARVTGGDTQYF.

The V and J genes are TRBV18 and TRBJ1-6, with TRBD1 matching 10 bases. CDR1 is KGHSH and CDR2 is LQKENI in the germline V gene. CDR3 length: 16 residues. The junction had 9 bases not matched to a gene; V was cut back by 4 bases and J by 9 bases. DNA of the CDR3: TGTGCCAGCTCACGCACCGGGACAGGGGAGGGTTCACCCCTCCACTTT. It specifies CASSRTGTGEGSPLHF.

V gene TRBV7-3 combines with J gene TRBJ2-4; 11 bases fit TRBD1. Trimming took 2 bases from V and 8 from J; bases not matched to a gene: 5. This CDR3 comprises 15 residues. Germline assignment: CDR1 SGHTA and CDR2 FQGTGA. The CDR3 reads CASSLSRDRGDIQYF. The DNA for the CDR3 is TGTGCCAGCAGCTTATCCCGGGACAGGGGGGACATTCAGTACTTC.

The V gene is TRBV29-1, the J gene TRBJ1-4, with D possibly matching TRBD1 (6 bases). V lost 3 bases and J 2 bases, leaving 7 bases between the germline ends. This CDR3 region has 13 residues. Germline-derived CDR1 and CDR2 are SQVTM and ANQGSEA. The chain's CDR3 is CSVDTGTNEKLFF. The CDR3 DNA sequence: TGCAGCGTTGACACAGGGACTAATGAAAAACTGTTTTTT.

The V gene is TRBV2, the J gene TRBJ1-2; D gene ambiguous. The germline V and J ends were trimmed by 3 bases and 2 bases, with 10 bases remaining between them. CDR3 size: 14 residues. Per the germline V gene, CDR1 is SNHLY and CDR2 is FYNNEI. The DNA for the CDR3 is TGTGCCAGCAGTGACCGGGGAAAGAACTATGGCTACACCTTC. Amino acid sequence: CASSDRGKNYGYTF.

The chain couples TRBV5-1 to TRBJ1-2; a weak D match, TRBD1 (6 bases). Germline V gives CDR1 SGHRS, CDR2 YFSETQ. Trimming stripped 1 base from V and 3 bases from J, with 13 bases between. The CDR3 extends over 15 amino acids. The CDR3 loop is CASSLIQGDHYGYTF. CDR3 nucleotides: TGCGCCAGCAGCTTGATACAGGGCGATCACTATGGCTACACCTTC.

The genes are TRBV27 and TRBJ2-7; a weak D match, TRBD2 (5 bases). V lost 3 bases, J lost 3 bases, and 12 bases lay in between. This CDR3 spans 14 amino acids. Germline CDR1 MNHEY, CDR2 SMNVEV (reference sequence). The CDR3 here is CASSLVLGDYEQYF. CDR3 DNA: TGTGCCAGCAGTTTGGTGCTGGGAGACTACGAGCAGTACTTC.

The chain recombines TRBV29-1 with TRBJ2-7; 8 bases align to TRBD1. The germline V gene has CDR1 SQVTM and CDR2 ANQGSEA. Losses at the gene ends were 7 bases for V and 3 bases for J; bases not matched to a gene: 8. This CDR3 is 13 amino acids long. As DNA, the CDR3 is TGCAGCGCAACCCCAGGGGGCTACTACGAGCAGTACTTC. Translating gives CSATPGGYYEQYF.

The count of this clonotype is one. The CDR3 is CAHRDRGIPSTEAFF. The CDR3 nucleotides are TGTGCCCACCGGGACAGGGGAATTCCGAGCACTGAAGCTTTCTTT. V gene TRBV30 combines with J gene TRBJ1-1; TRBD1 agrees at 10 bases. Germline trimming cut 8 bases from V and 4 bases from J; bases unmatched to any gene: 13. The germline CDR1 and CDR2 sequences are GTSNPN and SVGIG (reference sequence). The CDR3 runs 15 residues.

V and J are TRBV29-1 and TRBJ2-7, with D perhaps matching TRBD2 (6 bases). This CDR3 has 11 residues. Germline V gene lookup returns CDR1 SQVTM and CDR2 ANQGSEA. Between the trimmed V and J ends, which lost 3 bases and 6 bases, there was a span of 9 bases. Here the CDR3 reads CSVEAGLEQYF. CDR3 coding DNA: TGCAGCGTTGAGGCGGGACTCGAGCAGTACTTC.

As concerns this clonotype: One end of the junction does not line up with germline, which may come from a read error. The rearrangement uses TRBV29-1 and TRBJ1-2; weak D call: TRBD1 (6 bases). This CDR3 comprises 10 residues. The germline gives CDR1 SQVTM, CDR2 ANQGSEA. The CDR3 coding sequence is TGCAGCGTTGATCTCAGGGGTCCCCCCTTC. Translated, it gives CSVDLRGPPF.

The CDR3 coding sequence is TGTGCCAGCAGTCGACTAGCGCGATCCTACGAGCAGTACTTC. Protein product: CASSRLARSYEQYF. The chain is built from TRBV12-3 or TRBV12-4 and TRBJ2-7; 8 nucleotides agree with TRBD2. J was trimmed by 1 base and V by 5 bases; bases with no gene match: 4. The CDR3 runs 14 residues.

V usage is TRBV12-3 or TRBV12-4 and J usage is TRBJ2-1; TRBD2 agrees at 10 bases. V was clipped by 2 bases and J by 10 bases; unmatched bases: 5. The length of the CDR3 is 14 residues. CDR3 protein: CASSLSGRAREQFF. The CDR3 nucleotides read TGTGCCAGCAGTTTAAGCGGGAGGGCCCGGGAGCAGTTCTTC.

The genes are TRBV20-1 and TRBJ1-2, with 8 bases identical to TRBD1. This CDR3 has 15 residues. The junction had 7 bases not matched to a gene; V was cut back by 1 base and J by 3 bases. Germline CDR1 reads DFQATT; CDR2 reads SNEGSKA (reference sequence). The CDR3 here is CSARGLTGVYYGYTF. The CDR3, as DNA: TGCAGTGCTAGAGGCCTGACAGGGGTTTACTATGGCTACACCTTC.

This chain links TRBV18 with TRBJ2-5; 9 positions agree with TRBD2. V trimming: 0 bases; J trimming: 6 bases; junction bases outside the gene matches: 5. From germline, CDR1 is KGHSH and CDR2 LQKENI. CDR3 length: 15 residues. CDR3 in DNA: TGTGCCAGCTCACCACCGGGACTAGCAGCAAAGACCCAGTACTTC. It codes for CASSPPGLAAKTQYF.

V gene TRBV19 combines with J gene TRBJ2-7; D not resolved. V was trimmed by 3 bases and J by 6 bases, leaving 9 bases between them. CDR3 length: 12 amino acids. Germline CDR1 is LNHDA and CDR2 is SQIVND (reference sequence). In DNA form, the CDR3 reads TGTGCCAGTAGTATGTTGTCGGGCGAGCAGTACTTC. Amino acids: CASSMLSGEQYF.

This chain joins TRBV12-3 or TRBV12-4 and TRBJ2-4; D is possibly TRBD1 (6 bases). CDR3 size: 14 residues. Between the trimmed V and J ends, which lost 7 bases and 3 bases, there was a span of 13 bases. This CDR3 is CASTKQGFKNIQYF. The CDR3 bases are TGTGCCAGCACCAAACAGGGCTTCAAAAACATTCAGTACTTC.

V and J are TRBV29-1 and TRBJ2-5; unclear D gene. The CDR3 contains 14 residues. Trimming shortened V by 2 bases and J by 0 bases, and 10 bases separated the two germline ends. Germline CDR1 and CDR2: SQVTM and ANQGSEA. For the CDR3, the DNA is TGCAGCGTTGAATCCGGCAGGTACCAAGAGACCCAGTACTTC. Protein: CSVESGRYQETQYF. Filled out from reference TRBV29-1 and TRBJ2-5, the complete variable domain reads SAVISQKPSRDICQRGTSLTIQCQVDSQVTMMFWYRQQPGQSLTLIATANQGSEATYESGFVIDKFPISRPNLTFSTLTVSNMSPEDSSIYLCSVESGRYQETQYFGPGTRLLVL.

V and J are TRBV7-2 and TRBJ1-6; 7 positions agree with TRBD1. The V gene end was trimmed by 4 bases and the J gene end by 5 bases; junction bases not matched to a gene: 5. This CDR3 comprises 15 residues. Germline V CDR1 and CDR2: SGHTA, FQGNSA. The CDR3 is CASSYGQVHNSPLHF. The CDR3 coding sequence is TGTGCCAGCAGCTACGGACAGGTCCATAATTCACCCCTCCACTTT. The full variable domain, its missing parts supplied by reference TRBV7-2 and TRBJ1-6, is GAGVSQSPSNKVTEKGKDVELRCDPISGHTALYWYRQSLGQGLEFLIYFQGNSAPDKSGLPSDRFSAERTGGSVSTLTIQRTQQEDSAVYLCASSYGQVHNSPLHFGNGTRLTVT.

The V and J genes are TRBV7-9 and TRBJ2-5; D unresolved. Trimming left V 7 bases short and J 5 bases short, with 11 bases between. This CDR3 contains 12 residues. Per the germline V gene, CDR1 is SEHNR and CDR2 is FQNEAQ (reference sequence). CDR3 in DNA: TGTGCCAGCACGGACCGCCAGGAGACCCAGTACTTC. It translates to CASTDRQETQYF.

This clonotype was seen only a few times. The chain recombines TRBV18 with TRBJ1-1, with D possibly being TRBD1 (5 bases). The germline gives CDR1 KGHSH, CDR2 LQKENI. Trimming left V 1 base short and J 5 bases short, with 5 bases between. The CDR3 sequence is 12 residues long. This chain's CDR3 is CASSPQGTEAFF. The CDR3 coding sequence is TGTGCCAGCTCACCACAGGGGACTGAAGCTTTCTTT.

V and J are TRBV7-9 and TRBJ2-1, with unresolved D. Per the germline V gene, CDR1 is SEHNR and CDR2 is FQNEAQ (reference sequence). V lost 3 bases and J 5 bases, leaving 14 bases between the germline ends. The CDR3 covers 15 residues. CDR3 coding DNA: TGTGCCAGCAGCTTCGAAAGGTCTGCACACAATGAGCAGTTCTTC. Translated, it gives CASSFERSAHNEQFF.